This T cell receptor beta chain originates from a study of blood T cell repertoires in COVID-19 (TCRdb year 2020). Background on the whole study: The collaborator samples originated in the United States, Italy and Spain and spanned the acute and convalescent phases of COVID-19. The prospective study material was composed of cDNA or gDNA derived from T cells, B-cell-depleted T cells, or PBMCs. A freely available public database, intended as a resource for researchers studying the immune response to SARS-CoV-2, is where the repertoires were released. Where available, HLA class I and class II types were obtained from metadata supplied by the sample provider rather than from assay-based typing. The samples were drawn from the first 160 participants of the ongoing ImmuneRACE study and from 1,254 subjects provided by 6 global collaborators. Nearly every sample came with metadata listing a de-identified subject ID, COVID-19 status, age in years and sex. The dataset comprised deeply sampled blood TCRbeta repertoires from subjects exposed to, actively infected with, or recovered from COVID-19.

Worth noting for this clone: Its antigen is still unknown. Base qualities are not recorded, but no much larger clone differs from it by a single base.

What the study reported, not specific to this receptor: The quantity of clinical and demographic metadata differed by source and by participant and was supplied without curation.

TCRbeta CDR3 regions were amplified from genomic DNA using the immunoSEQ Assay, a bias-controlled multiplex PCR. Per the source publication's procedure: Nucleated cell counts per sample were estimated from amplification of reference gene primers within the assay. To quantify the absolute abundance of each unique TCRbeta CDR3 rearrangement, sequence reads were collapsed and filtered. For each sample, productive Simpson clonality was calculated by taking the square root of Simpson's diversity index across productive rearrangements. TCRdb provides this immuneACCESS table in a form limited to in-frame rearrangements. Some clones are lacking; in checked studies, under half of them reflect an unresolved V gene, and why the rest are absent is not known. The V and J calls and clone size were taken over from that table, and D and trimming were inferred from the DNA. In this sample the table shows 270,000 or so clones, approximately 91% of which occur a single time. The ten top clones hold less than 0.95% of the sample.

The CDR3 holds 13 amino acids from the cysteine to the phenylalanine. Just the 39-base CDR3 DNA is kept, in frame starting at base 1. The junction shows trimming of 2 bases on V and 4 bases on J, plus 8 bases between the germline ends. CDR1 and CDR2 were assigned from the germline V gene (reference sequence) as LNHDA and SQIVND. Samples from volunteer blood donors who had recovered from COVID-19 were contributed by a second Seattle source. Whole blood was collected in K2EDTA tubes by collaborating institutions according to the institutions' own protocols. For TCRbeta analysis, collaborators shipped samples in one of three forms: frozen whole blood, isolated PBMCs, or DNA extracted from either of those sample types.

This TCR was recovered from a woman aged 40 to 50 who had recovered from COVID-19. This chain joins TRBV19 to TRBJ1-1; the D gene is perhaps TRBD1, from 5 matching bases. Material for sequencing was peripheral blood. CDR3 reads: CASSIWGGTEAFF. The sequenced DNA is TGTGCCAGTAGTATATGGGGGGGCACTGAAGCTTTCTTT.